The clone carrying this T cell receptor beta chain has only one observation. This entry is derived from a study of blood T cell repertoires in COVID-19. Profiling relied on immunoSEQ multiplex PCR, and the TCRdb table lists in-frame clones only, not all of them. The sample records around 37,000 clones, 70% to 90% being singletons. V was clipped by 6 bases and J by 3 bases, with 15 bases between them. Germline lookup yields CDR1 LNHDA and CDR2 SQIVND (reference sequence). CDR3 size: 14 residues. Sequencing input: peripheral blood. The sequence was collected from a middle-aged man with active COVID-19. The rearrangement joins TRBV19 to TRBJ2-7; weak D call: TRBD2 (5 bases). CDR3 region: CASRRTGTNYEQYF. CDR3 in DNA: TGTGCCAGTAGGAGGACGGGAACCAACTACGAGCAGTACTTC.